The 21 T cell receptor beta chains reported below all come from one sample, sequenced in a study of cytomegalovirus exposure and HLA in healthy donors. PCR involved 60 Vbeta and 13 Jbeta primers. Repertoires were generated with immunoSEQ multiplex PCR, while TCRdb's copy carries only in-frame clones and drops some. The sample lists some 160,000 clones, around 78% seen once, with 1.5% to 1.9% in the top ten. Sequencing was done on a sample of PBMCs. The receptors derive from a man between 40 and 49 years old in good health and CMV-seronegative.

The rearrangement uses TRBV28 and TRBJ2-5; 8 bases match TRBD2. The end of the DNA fits TRBJ2-7 better, so the J call may be wrong. The length of the CDR3 is 14 residues. The germline V gene has CDR1 MDHEN and CDR2 SYDVKM. CDR3: CASSPSGSYYEQYF. The CDR3 DNA sequence: TGTGCCAGCAGTCCGAGCGGGAGCTACTACGAGCAGTACTTC.

J is TRBJ2-1 and V is TRBV7-9, with TRBD2 identical over 7 bases. J lost 0 bases, V lost 1 base, and 12 bases had no gene match. CDR3 size: 19 residues. CDR1 SEHNR and CDR2 FQNEAQ come from the germline V gene (reference sequence). CDR3 sequence reads: CASSLGRFSGWSSYNEQFF. The DNA of the CDR3 is TGTGCCAGCAGCTTAGGTAGGTTTAGCGGGTGGAGCTCCTACAATGAGCAGTTCTTC.

V and J are TRBV28 and TRBJ1-2, with 8 bases lining up with TRBD1. The CDR3 sequence is 14 residues long. V shed 4 bases, J shed 7 bases, and the junction held 8 bases outside the gene matches. Germline lookup yields CDR1 MDHEN and CDR2 SYDVKM. The DNA of the CDR3 is TGTGCCAGCAGTTCCCTTACAGGGGGAGGTGGCTACACCTTC. Protein sequence: CASSSLTGGGGYTF.

This chain uses TRBV29-1 with TRBJ2-7; no clear D gene. The CDR3 covers 12 residues. V was clipped by 5 bases and J by 6 bases, with 14 bases between them. Germline CDR1 SQVTM, CDR2 ANQGSEA. Here the CDR3 reads CSVSPSEAEQYF. The CDR3 DNA sequence: TGCAGCGTTTCCCCGTCAGAGGCCGAGCAGTACTTC.

This rearrangement joins TRBV27 to TRBJ2-5; D remains ambiguous. The CDR3 loop spans 11 amino acids. CDR1 MNHEY and CDR2 SMNVEV come from the germline V gene (reference sequence). V lost 7 bases to trimming and J lost 0 bases, with 3 bases between them. In DNA, the CDR3 is TGTGCCAGCACTAACCAAGAGACCCAGTACTTC. This codes for CASTNQETQYF.

J is TRBJ1-3 and V is TRBV19; D is ambiguous. CDR1 is LNHDA and CDR2 is SQIVND in the germline V gene (reference sequence). V was cut by 4 bases and J by 0 bases, with 10 bases left in between. The CDR3 spans 15 residues. In nucleotides, the CDR3 is TGTGCCAGTAGTACCGACATATTCTCTGGAAACACCATATATTTT. It yields the protein CASSTDIFSGNTIYF.

The V gene is TRBV28, the J gene TRBJ2-5; TRBD2 might be the D (6 bases). CDR3 length: 15 amino acids. Germline V gives CDR1 MDHEN, CDR2 SYDVKM. V lost 7 bases and J lost 5, with 20 bases in between. The CDR3 DNA sequence: TGTGCCAGCATCAGCAGGCGGGGCCCGGGGGAGACCCAGTACTTC. It codes for CASISRRGPGETQYF.

This chain uses TRBV2 with TRBJ2-1; possible D gene TRBD2, 6 bases. Trimming left V 6 bases short and J 3 bases short, with 12 bases between. The CDR3 is 14 residues long. Germline V gene sequence: CDR1 SNHLY, CDR2 FYNNEI. The CDR3 is CASSGLRDYNEQFF. CDR3 nucleotide sequence: TGTGCCAGCAGCGGACTACGGGACTACAATGAGCAGTTCTTC.

V is TRBV11-2 and J is TRBJ1-1; D is undetermined. Germline assignment: CDR1 SGHAT and CDR2 FQNNGV. V was shortened by 0 bases and J by 7 bases, with 12 bases between the two germline ends. CDR3 size: 14 residues. CDR3 loop: CASSLEPRSDEAFF. The CDR3 DNA reads TGTGCCAGCAGCTTAGAACCGAGGTCAGATGAAGCTTTCTTT.

DNA for the CDR3: TGTGCCAGCAGTTCGGGACAGGGGGACGAGCAGTACTTC. Protein: CASSSGQGDEQYF. The rearrangement links TRBV13 to TRBJ2-7; 11 bases are a match to TRBD1. V trimming: 6 bases; J trimming: 5 bases; junction bases outside the gene matches: 3. The CDR3 extends over 13 amino acids. In germline, CDR1 is PRHDT, CDR2 FYEKMQ (reference sequence).

V is TRBV28 and J is TRBJ1-2; the D is unclear. Per germline, CDR1 MDHEN and CDR2 SYDVKM. V gave up 2 bases and J gave up 10 bases, with 8 bases separating them. The CDR3 contains 11 residues. The CDR3 region is CASSLTEDYTF. The CDR3 DNA sequence: TGTGCCAGCAGTTTAACTGAGGACTACACCTTC.

The chain carries TRBV29-1 and TRBJ2-7; unclear D gene. CDR1 and CDR2 (germline): SQVTM, ANQGSEA. The CDR3 is 13 residues long. Trimming took off 4 bases at V and 5 bases at J, with 15 bases between the two ends. This CDR3 is CSVAGLSFDEQYF. The CDR3 DNA sequence: TGCAGCGTTGCTGGTCTGAGTTTCGACGAGCAGTACTTC.

The rearrangement joins TRBV9 to TRBJ2-5; 9 bases fit TRBD2. The CDR3 is 15 residues long. The trim removed 7 bases at V and 2 bases at J, leaving 9 bases unmatched. Germline assignment: CDR1 SGDLS and CDR2 YYNGEE. In DNA, the CDR3 is TGTGCCAGCGGGCCAGCGGGAGGCATGCAAGAGACCCAGTACTTC. Amino acids: CASGPAGGMQETQYF.

V is TRBV27 and J is TRBJ2-1; perhaps TRBD2 as D (5 bases). Germline V gene lookup returns CDR1 MNHEY and CDR2 SMNVEV (reference sequence). Trimming cost V 5 bases and J 7 bases, with 9 bases left between them. The CDR3 consists of 12 residues. This CDR3 reads CASSHRTNEQFF. The CDR3 nucleotides are TGTGCCAGCAGTCACCGGACTAATGAGCAGTTCTTC.

The chain links TRBV4-2 to TRBJ2-6; D unresolved. The CDR3 runs to 15 residues. Germline assignment: CDR1 LGHNA and CDR2 YNFKEQ. The germline V and J ends were trimmed by 3 bases and 0 bases, with 6 bases remaining between them. CDR3 DNA: TGTGCCAGCAGCCATACGAGCTCTGGGGCCAACGTCCTGACTTTC. It codes for CASSHTSSGANVLTF.

The chain has TRBV4-1 and TRBJ1-1; D might be TRBD1 (6 bases). Germline V gives CDR1 MGHRA, CDR2 YSYEKL. The V gene lost 0 bases and the J gene lost 2 bases, with 13 bases spanning the gap. The CDR3 sequence is 16 residues long. The CDR3 DNA is TGCGCCAGCAGCCAAGAATTTGGACAGAGAAACACTGAAGCTTTCTTT. It translates to CASSQEFGQRNTEAFF.

This clone was observed a handful of times. The chain combines TRBV19 with TRBJ1-1; D gene ambiguous. CDR3 length equals 13 residues. The V end lost 6 bases, the J end lost 5 bases, and 13 bases lay between the germline ends. The germline CDR1 and CDR2 sequences are LNHDA and SQIVND (reference sequence). The CDR3 DNA reads TGTGCCAGTAGCGGCGGCAGAGGGACTGAAGCTTTCTTT. Translating gives CASSGGRGTEAFF.

The chain has TRBV2 and TRBJ2-3; the match to TRBD2 covers 10 bases. J was trimmed by 4 bases and V by 4 bases; bases with no gene match: 5. CDR3 length: 15 residues. CDR1 is SNHLY and CDR2 is FYNNEI in the germline V gene. As DNA, the CDR3 is TGTGCCAGCAGTGGTCTAGCGGGAGTAGCAGATACGCAGTATTTT. Encoded protein: CASSGLAGVADTQYF. Full variable domain (missing parts from reference TRBV2 and TRBJ2-3): EPEVTQTPSHQVTQMGQEVILRCVPISNHLYFYWYRQILGQKVEFLVSFYNNEISEKSEIFDDQFSVERPDGSNFTLKIRSTKLEDSAMYFCASSGLAGVADTQYFGPGTRLTVL.

The chain combines TRBV25-1 with TRBJ1-1; the D is unclear. The V gene's germline CDR1 is MGHDK and CDR2 SYGVNS. This CDR3 is built from 13 residues. Trimming pared 8 bases from V and 2 bases from J, leaving 12 bases between. This CDR3 is CASGRTANTEAFF. In DNA form, the CDR3 reads TGTGCCAGCGGGAGGACGGCCAACACTGAAGCTTTCTTT.

A few counts support this clone. The rearrangement uses TRBV19 and TRBJ1-2; the D gene is possibly TRBD1 (5 bases). The CDR3 has 15 amino acids. Germline lookup yields CDR1 LNHDA and CDR2 SQIVND (reference sequence). The V end was cut by 5 bases, the J end by 1 base, with 14 bases between. CDR3 sequence reads: CASSGHSVGNYGYTF. In DNA form, the CDR3 reads TGTGCCAGTAGTGGACACAGCGTAGGTAACTATGGCTACACCTTC. Full variable domain (rest looked up from reference TRBV19 and TRBJ1-2): DGGITQSPKYLFRKEGQNVTLSCEQNLNHDAMYWYRQDPGQGLRLIYYSQIVNDFQKGDIAEGYSVSREKKESFPLTVTSAQKNPTAFYLCASSGHSVGNYGYTFGSGTRLTVV.

The CDR3 sequence is CASNGVPQGEAFF. The CDR3 bases are TGTGCCAGCAATGGTGTCCCTCAGGGAGAAGCTTTCTTT. The chain joins TRBV6-5 to TRBJ1-1; a weak D match, TRBD1 (5 bases). Germline V gene lookup returns CDR1 MNHEY and CDR2 SVGAGI. The CDR3 runs to 13 residues. Trimming stripped 7 bases from V and 8 bases from J, with 17 bases between.